Presented here are 19 T cell receptor beta chains from one specimen sequenced in a study of blood T cell repertoires in COVID-19. Repertoires were generated with immunoSEQ multiplex PCR, while TCRdb's copy carries only in-frame clones and drops some. The sample contains about 190,000 clones, approximately 81% of which appear only once. Material for sequencing was peripheral blood. The receptor source for this set is a woman older than 75 with acute or convalescent COVID-19.

V is TRBV27 and J is TRBJ1-2; D unresolved. There are 14 residues in the CDR3. Germline CDR1 is MNHEY and CDR2 is SMNVEV (reference sequence). The V end lost 3 bases, the J end lost 2 bases, and 10 bases lay between the germline ends. The CDR3 protein is CASSLSAENYGYTF. The CDR3 DNA follows: TGTGCCAGCAGTTTGAGCGCAGAAAACTATGGCTACACCTTC.

The V call is TRBV19, the J call TRBJ1-2; 7 positions match TRBD1. V lost 5 bases, J lost 7 bases, and 16 bases stayed unmatched. The CDR3 length is 16 residues. Germline V gene lookup returns CDR1 LNHDA and CDR2 SQIVND (reference sequence). The CDR3 bases are TGTGCCAGTAGTTTTTCTTCACAGGGGACGGTTGCTGGCTACACCTTC. Its protein product is CASSFSSQGTVAGYTF.

The rearrangement joins TRBV2 to TRBJ1-5; D uncertain. The CDR3 is made up of 16 amino acids. From germline, CDR1 is SNHLY and CDR2 FYNNEI. Trimming removed 2 bases from V and 4 bases from J, with 15 bases in between. CDR3 nucleotides: TGTGCCAGCAGTGAAACGCCGCCCCGCGGGAATCAGCCCCAGCATTTT. Residues: CASSETPPRGNQPQHF.

Points on this clone: This sample also contains other DNA sequences that code for the same CDR3. This chain uses TRBV7-2 with TRBJ1-3; D call uncertain. The CDR3 runs to 15 residues. The germline CDR1 and CDR2 sequences are SGHTA and FQGNSA. V shed 2 bases and J shed 7 bases, with 15 bases lying between them. The DNA for the CDR3 is TGTGCCAGCAGCTTAAACCGTGGCCCGGGGAACACCATATATTTT. This codes for CASSLNRGPGNTIYF.

This clone was recorded a few times. V usage is TRBV19 and J usage is TRBJ2-2; 7 positions agree with TRBD2. Trimming removed 8 bases from V and 5 bases from J; junction bases left unmatched: 14. CDR1 and CDR2 from the germline V gene are LNHDA and SQIVND (reference sequence). The CDR3 contains 16 residues. The CDR3 sequence: CASGEGGAPVTGELFF. The CDR3 region has the DNA TGTGCCAGTGGGGAGGGAGGGGCACCCGTGACCGGGGAGCTGTTTTTT.

This chain joins TRBV9 and TRBJ2-1; 12 bases match TRBD2. Trimming took 5 bases from V and 9 from J; bases not matched to a gene: 9. Germline CDR1 is SGDLS and CDR2 is YYNGEE. The CDR3 has 15 residues. CDR3 in amino acids: CASSETSGSWSEQFF. Written as DNA, the CDR3 is TGTGCCAGCAGTGAGACTAGCGGGAGTTGGAGTGAGCAGTTCTTC.

The V gene is TRBV7-9, the J gene TRBJ1-2, with TRBD1 matching over 8 bases. The V and J ends lost 1 base and 5 bases, in that order; junction bases with no gene match: 3. The germline gives CDR1 SEHNR, CDR2 FQNEAQ (reference sequence). The CDR3 consists of 14 residues. The CDR3 loop reads CASSLERQGYGYTF. As DNA, the CDR3 is TGTGCCAGCAGCTTAGAAAGACAGGGGTATGGCTACACCTTC.

The CDR3 DNA follows: TGTGCCATCACTCCCGGAGGAGGGGGCGGCACTGAAGCTTTCTTT. This gives the protein CAITPGGGGGTEAFF. The chain carries TRBV10-3 and TRBJ1-1, with 7 bases identical to TRBD1. Losses at the gene ends were 7 bases for V and 4 bases for J; bases not matched to a gene: 12. This CDR3 has 15 residues. CDR1 and CDR2 from the germline V gene are ENHRY and SYGVKD.

The chain carries TRBV27 and TRBJ2-2; TRBD1 might be the D (5 bases). The length of the CDR3 is 15 residues. V was pared by 1 base and J by 13 bases, with 19 bases between. The germline CDR1 and CDR2 sequences are MNHEY and SMNVEV (reference sequence). The CDR3 loop reads CASSLLGRETGGLFF. The CDR3 coding sequence is TGTGCCAGCAGTTTATTGGGCAGGGAAACGGGCGGGCTGTTTTTT.

DNA for the CDR3: TGTGCCTGGAGTGTAGGCGGTGGGGAGACCCAGTACTTC. Amino acid sequence: CAWSVGGGETQYF. This chain joins TRBV30 and TRBJ2-5; D remains unclear. Trimming removed 0 bases from V and 5 bases from J, with 10 bases in between. The CDR3 covers 13 residues. Per the germline V gene, CDR1 is GTSNPN and CDR2 is SVGIG (reference sequence).

V usage is TRBV5-1 and J usage is TRBJ1-1, with TRBD1 matching 7 bases. The length of the CDR3 is 14 residues. V shed 0 bases and J 5 bases; nucleotides not matched to a gene: 4. Germline CDR1 SGHRS, CDR2 YFSETQ. CDR3 sequence reads: CASSLVTGETEAFF. CDR3 DNA sequence: TGCGCCAGCAGCTTGGTCACAGGGGAAACTGAAGCTTTCTTT.

The chain employs TRBV4-3 and TRBJ1-1, with D perhaps matching TRBD1 (5 bases). Germline CDR1 reads LGHNA; CDR2 reads YSLEER. Deletions cut 0 bases from V and 1 base from J, with 12 bases between. The CDR3 consists of 16 residues. The CDR3 spells CASSQDVARANTEAFF. CDR3 nucleotides: TGCGCCAGCAGCCAAGATGTCGCCAGGGCGAACACTGAAGCTTTCTTT.

This clone was recorded a few times. The chain employs TRBV9 and TRBJ2-3; the D is unclear. The CDR3 runs 16 residues. V shed 3 bases and J shed 6 bases, with 20 bases lying between them. Germline V CDR1 and CDR2: SGDLS, YYNGEE. The CDR3: CASSDPVGSIRDTQYF. Here the CDR3 DNA reads TGTGCCAGCAGCGATCCCGTCGGGTCGATTAGGGATACGCAGTATTTT. The variable domain in full, with the rest retrieved from reference TRBV9 and TRBJ2-3, is DSGVTQTPKHLITATGQRVTLRCSPRSGDLSVYWYQQSLDQGLQFLIQYYNGEERAKGNILERFSAQQFPDLHSELNLSSLELGDSALYFCASSDPVGSIRDTQYFGPGTRLTVL.

This chain joins TRBV15 and TRBJ1-1; D gene uncertain. The CDR3 spans 14 residues. Trimming took off 7 bases at V and 4 bases at J, with 16 bases between the two ends. Germline CDR1 is LNHNV and CDR2 is YYDKDF (reference sequence). The CDR3 bases are TGTGCCACCACCCAGAGATCACCGGGCACTGAAGCTTTCTTT. Translation: CATTQRSPGTEAFF. Looking up the rest from reference TRBV15 and TRBJ1-1 gives the full variable domain: DAMVIQNPRYQVTQFGKPVTLSCSQTLNHNVMYWYQQKSSQAPKLLFHYYDKDFNNEADTPDNFQSRRPNTSFCFLDIRSPGLGDTAMYLCATTQRSPGTEAFFGQGTRLTVV.

The chain combines TRBV29-1 with TRBJ2-1; D perhaps matches TRBD2 (6 bases). V lost 5 bases to trimming and J lost 0 bases, with 14 bases between them. Looked up from germline, CDR1 is SQVTM and CDR2 is ANQGSEA. This CDR3 has 15 amino acids. CDR3 sequence reads: CSVFSAGSSYNEQFF. CDR3 sequence (DNA): TGCAGCGTTTTTAGTGCGGGGAGCTCCTACAATGAGCAGTTCTTC.

The chain uses TRBV3-1 (or the pseudogene TRBV3-2) and TRBJ2-3; the D gene is possibly TRBD1 (6 bases). V dropped 5 bases and J dropped 1 base, with 13 bases sitting between them. CDR3 length: 15 residues. Per germline, CDR1 LGHDT and CDR2 YNNKEL (reference sequence). CDR3 nucleotides: TGTGCCAGCAGCAGCACAGAGGGGGGCACAGATACGCAGTATTTT. Translated: CASSSTEGGTDTQYF.

The V and J genes are TRBV28 and TRBJ1-4; D is possibly TRBD1 (5 bases). The germline V gene encodes CDR1 MDHEN and CDR2 SYDVKM. V was cut by 9 bases and J by 5 bases, with 13 bases left in between. There are 13 residues in the CDR3. The CDR3 reads CASLGGGNEKLFF. The CDR3 nucleotides are TGTGCCAGTTTGGGGGGAGGAAATGAAAAACTGTTTTTT.

The J gene is TRBJ2-1, the V gene TRBV5-1, with 9 bases identical to TRBD1. Trimming cost V 4 bases and J 0 bases; bases outside gene matches: 8. The CDR3 covers 17 residues. CDR1 and CDR2 from the germline V gene are SGHRS and YFSETQ. CDR3 region: CASSPGTGISSYNEQFF. CDR3 coding DNA: TGCGCCAGCAGCCCTGGGACAGGGATAAGCTCCTACAATGAGCAGTTCTTC.

V and J are TRBV5-1 and TRBJ1-4; TRBD1 aligns across 7 bases. CDR3 length: 15 amino acids. V shed 0 bases and J 6 bases; nucleotides not matched to a gene: 5. The germline CDR1 and CDR2 sequences are SGHRS and YFSETQ. The CDR3 region has the DNA TGCGCCAGCAGCTTGGCGGGGACAGCCGATGAAAAACTGTTTTTT. Its protein product is CASSLAGTADEKLFF.